What follows are 27 T cell receptor beta chains derived from one specimen sequenced in a study of shared clonotypes between healthy human individuals. Using immunoSEQ multiplex PCR, the repertoire was profiled, and TCRdb retains in-frame clones only, with some absent. Of 600,000 to 750,000 clones in the sample, over 60% were seen once. Material for sequencing was memory CD4+ T cells sorted from blood. Subset described: CD45RA-negative fraction. These receptor sequences come from a woman between 25 and 40 years old in good health.

The chain couples TRBV5-1 to TRBJ1-1; D not resolved. V shed 5 bases and J shed 0 bases, with 5 bases lying between them. CDR3 length: 12 amino acids. Germline V lookup: CDR1 SGHRS, CDR2 YFSETQ. DNA for the CDR3: TGCGCCAGCAGGACGGTGAACACTGAAGCTTTCTTT. It is translated as CASRTVNTEAFF.

V gene TRBV5-4 combines with J gene TRBJ1-1; possibly TRBD1 for D (6 bases). This CDR3 is 14 amino acids long. The germline V gene encodes CDR1 SGHNT and CDR2 YYREEE (reference sequence). The V end was cut by 4 bases, the J end by 1 base, with 11 bases between. This chain's CDR3 is CASSGAGANTEAFF. The CDR3 region has the DNA TGTGCCAGCAGCGGGGCAGGGGCGAACACTGAAGCTTTCTTT. Full variable domain (missing parts from reference TRBV5-4 and TRBJ1-1): ETGVTQSPTHLIKTRGQQVTLRCSSQSGHNTVSWYQQALGQGPQFIFQYYREEENGRGNFPPRFSGLQFPNYSSELNVNALELDDSALYLCASSGAGANTEAFFGQGTRLTVV.

This clone was recorded once. The genes are TRBV6-6 and TRBJ1-2, with 11 bases aligning to TRBD1. V shed 5 bases, J shed 4 bases, and the junction held 6 bases outside the gene matches. This CDR3 is built from 15 residues. CDR1 is MNHNY, CDR2 SVGAGI, per germline (reference sequence). The CDR3 DNA reads TGTGCCAGCAGTGAGGCCGGGACAGGGGGCTATGGCTACACCTTC. Protein: CASSEAGTGGYGYTF.

CDR3 sequence (DNA): TGCGCCAGCAGCCGCCGTAAATTCGACAGGCACGAGAACTACAACTCCTACGAGCAGTACTTC. It codes for CASSRRKFDRHENYNSYEQYF. The chain joins TRBV4-1 to TRBJ2-7; tentatively, D is TRBD1 (6 bases). The CDR3 consists of 21 residues. The germline V gene encodes CDR1 MGHRA and CDR2 YSYEKL. Trimming stripped 4 bases from V and 0 bases from J, with 31 bases between.

The CDR3 is CASSQAMGSYEQYF. As DNA, the CDR3 is TGTGCCAGCAGCCAAGCGATGGGGTCCTACGAGCAGTACTTC. The chain links TRBV14 to TRBJ2-7; D gene unclear. V lost 1 base and J lost 1, with 8 bases in between. The CDR3 loop spans 14 amino acids. The germline V gene encodes CDR1 SGHDN and CDR2 FVKESK. The variable domain in full, completed from reference TRBV14 and TRBJ2-7, reads EAGVTQFPSHSVIEKGQTVTLRCDPISGHDNLYWYRRVMGKEIKFLLHFVKESKQDESGMPNNRFLAERTGGTYSTLKVQPAELEDSGVYFCASSQAMGSYEQYFGPGTRLTVT.

This sequence joins TRBV28 and TRBJ2-1, with D maybe TRBD1 (6 bases). The germline V gene has CDR1 MDHEN and CDR2 SYDVKM. V was shortened by 5 bases and J by 2 bases, with 13 bases between the two germline ends. The CDR3 has 15 amino acids. CDR3: CASSAQGATYNEQFF. In DNA form, the CDR3 reads TGTGCCAGCAGTGCACAGGGTGCGACCTACAATGAGCAGTTCTTC.

This clone was detected only a few times. Other DNA sequences from this sample encode an identical CDR3 as well. The V gene is TRBV30, the J gene TRBJ1-3, with D possibly matching TRBD1 (5 bases). Germline lookup yields CDR1 GTSNPN and CDR2 SVGIG (reference sequence). The CDR3 is 14 residues long. V was shortened by 4 bases and J by 0 bases, with 10 bases between the two germline ends. The CDR3: CAWTKGSSGNTIYF. As DNA, the CDR3 is TGTGCCTGGACTAAGGGGAGCTCTGGAAACACCATATATTTT. Based on the CDR3 plus reference TRBV30 and TRBJ1-3, the full variable domain is SQTIHQWPATLVQPVGSPLSLECTVEGTSNPNLYWYRQAAGRGLQLLFYSVGIGQISSEVPQNLSASRPQDRQFILSSKKLLLSDSGFYLCAWTKGSSGNTIYFGEGSWLTVV.

This clone is a singleton in its sample. The CDR3 is CATSISGGPYNEQFF. As DNA, the CDR3 is TGTGCCACCAGCATCTCAGGGGGCCCCTACAATGAGCAGTTCTTC. The gene calls are TRBV15 and TRBJ2-1; 8 bases match TRBD1. The CDR3 totals 15 residues. Germline V lookup: CDR1 LNHNV, CDR2 YYDKDF (reference sequence). V lost 4 bases to trimming and J lost 2 bases; unmatched junction nucleotides: 4.

The rearrangement uses TRBV5-1 and TRBJ1-4; D gene unclear. V was clipped by 2 bases and J by 4 bases, with 9 bases between them. Germline CDR1 reads SGHRS; CDR2 reads YFSETQ. This CDR3 is 14 amino acids long. The CDR3 is CASSFWGYNEKLFF. Written as DNA, the CDR3 is TGCGCCAGCAGCTTCTGGGGATATAATGAAAAACTGTTTTTT.

The chain uses TRBV11-2 and TRBJ2-3; TRBD2 matches 13 bases. This CDR3 spans 19 amino acids. J lost 0 bases, V lost 0 bases, and 6 bases had no gene match. The V gene's germline CDR1 is SGHAT and CDR2 FQNNGV. CDR3 sequence reads: CASSLEPPGLAGSTDTQYF. The DNA for the CDR3 is TGTGCCAGCAGCTTAGAACCACCGGGACTAGCGGGGAGCACAGATACGCAGTATTTT.

The rearrangement uses TRBV5-4 and TRBJ2-7; weak D call: TRBD2 (7 bases). V was trimmed by 0 bases and J by 0 bases, leaving 13 bases between them. Germline loops: CDR1 SGHNT, CDR2 YYREEE (reference sequence). The CDR3 is made up of 16 amino acids. CDR3 residues: CASSLAGGGLSYEQYF. The CDR3 coding sequence is TGTGCCAGCAGCTTGGCCGGCGGGGGCCTCTCCTACGAGCAGTACTTC.

The sample holds a few counts of this clone. In the same sample, other DNA sequences code for this CDR3. This sequence joins TRBV2 and TRBJ2-5, with a tentative D call TRBD2 (6 bases). This CDR3 comprises 12 residues. The germline V and J ends were trimmed by 6 bases and 2 bases, with 7 bases remaining between them. Looked up from germline, CDR1 is SNHLY and CDR2 is FYNNEI. CDR3 amino acids: CASRRDQETQYF. The DNA for the CDR3 is TGTGCCAGCAGGCGGGATCAAGAGACCCAGTACTTC.

The chain combines TRBV4-1 with TRBJ2-3, with D uncertain. This CDR3 is built from 17 residues. Looked up from germline, CDR1 is MGHRA and CDR2 is YSYEKL. Trimming took 1 base from V and 0 from J, leaving 14 bases between them. CDR3 protein: CASSQARLTGSTDTQYF. The CDR3 DNA sequence: TGCGCCAGCAGCCAAGCAAGACTCACCGGGAGCACAGATACGCAGTATTTT.

This clone was observed a few times. The DNA for the CDR3 is TGCGCCAGCAGCTTGGTAGTGGCAGCAACCGGGGAGCTGTTTTTT. This codes for CASSLVVAATGELFF. This rearrangement joins TRBV5-1 to TRBJ2-2; D not certain. From germline, CDR1 is SGHRS and CDR2 YFSETQ. Trimming removed 0 bases from V and 5 bases from J, with 11 bases in between. CDR3 length: 15 amino acids. The full variable domain, completed using reference TRBV5-1 and TRBJ2-2, is KAGVTQTPRYLIKTRGQQVTLSCSPISGHRSVSWYQQTPGQGLQFLFEYFSETQRNKGNFPGRFSGRQFSNSRSEMNVSTLELGDSALYLCASSLVVAATGELFFGEGSRLTVL.

V usage is TRBV28 and J usage is TRBJ1-2; TRBD1 agrees at 10 bases. Per the germline V gene, CDR1 is MDHEN and CDR2 is SYDVKM. This CDR3 comprises 16 residues. The J segment lost 8 bases and the V segment lost 1 base, leaving 10 bases of the junction unmatched. The CDR3 coding sequence is TGTGCCAGCAGTTTATACCCGACAGGGGGCGCGAGCGGCTACACCTTC. Protein sequence: CASSLYPTGGASGYTF.

The chain couples TRBV28 to TRBJ1-5; D is uncertain. The CDR3 length is 15 residues. Trimming removed 6 bases from V and 7 bases from J, with 19 bases in between. Germline V CDR1 and CDR2: MDHEN, SYDVKM. The CDR3 loop is CASRSTAGFRQPQHF. Written as DNA, the CDR3 is TGTGCCAGCAGAAGCACCGCAGGATTCCGGCAGCCCCAGCATTTT.

The chain employs TRBV6-1 and TRBJ2-1, with D perhaps assigned TRBD1 or TRBD2 (5 bases each). Germline V CDR1 and CDR2: MNHNS, SASEGT. Trimming pared 7 bases from V and 3 bases from J, leaving 16 bases between. The CDR3 loop spans 15 amino acids. The CDR3 spells CASTPGTNLYNEQFF. The CDR3 DNA reads as TGTGCCAGCACTCCAGGGACCAATCTCTACAATGAGCAGTTCTTC.

The chain recombines TRBV15 with TRBJ1-5, with D hard to call. There are 14 residues in the CDR3. V was pared by 2 bases and J by 2 bases, with 7 bases between. In germline, CDR1 is LNHNV, CDR2 YYDKDF (reference sequence). The CDR3 loop reads CATSRPGGNQPQHF. CDR3 sequence (DNA): TGTGCCACCAGCAGACCCGGGGGCAATCAGCCCCAGCATTTT.

The chain uses TRBV18 and TRBJ2-5, with 7 bases matching TRBD1. CDR3 size: 15 residues. J was trimmed by 1 base and V by 0 bases; bases with no gene match: 2. CDR1 is KGHSH and CDR2 is LQKENI in the germline V gene. CDR3 nucleotides: TGTGCCAGCTCACCACCTGGGACAGTCCAAGAGACCCAGTACTTC. It codes for CASSPPGTVQETQYF.

This clone was observed once. This sequence joins TRBV6-1 and TRBJ2-1; D call uncertain. V was clipped by 2 bases and J by 5 bases, with 7 bases between them. The CDR3 is 13 residues long. Germline CDR1 MNHNS, CDR2 SASEGT. The CDR3 DNA follows: TGTGCCAGCAGTGAACGTAGGGACAATGAGCAGTTCTTC. This encodes CASSERRDNEQFF.

J is TRBJ2-3 and V is TRBV19; possibly TRBD2 for D (5 bases). The germline V and J ends were trimmed by 8 bases and 4 bases, with 22 bases remaining between them. Germline loops: CDR1 LNHDA, CDR2 SQIVND (reference sequence). The CDR3 covers 16 residues. The CDR3 sequence: CASPLMGDPKSDTQYF. The CDR3 region has the DNA TGTGCCAGTCCCCTGATGGGAGACCCGAAGTCAGATACGCAGTATTTT.

Many counts were recorded for this clone. The chain joins TRBV18 to TRBJ2-7, with TRBD2 identical over 11 bases. This CDR3 comprises 18 residues. The germline CDR1 and CDR2 sequences are KGHSH and LQKENI. The V and J ends lost 5 bases and 0 bases, in that order; junction bases with no gene match: 12. The CDR3 bases are TGTGCCAGCTCAGGCCTAGCGGGAGGCCCTCGAGGCTCCTACGAGCAGTACTTC. Amino acid sequence: CASSGLAGGPRGSYEQYF.

The genes are TRBV30 and TRBJ2-4; D gene uncertain. CDR1 and CDR2 from the germline V gene are GTSNPN and SVGIG (reference sequence). With 0 bases removed from V and 16 bases from J, the gap between germline ends came to 13 bases. The CDR3 sequence is 11 residues long. The CDR3 nucleotides are TGTGCCTGGAGTGTACGCGTAGTTGTATACTTC. This sequence encodes CAWSVRVVVYF.

The CDR3 nucleotides are TGCGCCAGCAGCCAAGTAGGAGTCATCAATCAGCCCCAGCATTTT. This gives the protein CASSQVGVINQPQHF. The chain couples TRBV4-1 to TRBJ1-5; no definite D call. V was clipped by 1 base and J by 3 bases, with 10 bases between them. The germline V gene has CDR1 MGHRA and CDR2 YSYEKL. This CDR3 comprises 15 residues.

The chain employs TRBV7-9 and TRBJ1-4; 7 nucleotides align to TRBD1. Germline lookup yields CDR1 SEHNR and CDR2 FQNEAQ (reference sequence). Trimming took 5 bases from V and 3 from J; bases not matched to a gene: 6. There are 15 residues in the CDR3. The CDR3 DNA sequence: TGTGCCAGCAGCCAACAGGGGTGGGCTAATGAAAAACTGTTTTTT. Translation: CASSQQGWANEKLFF.

In nucleotides, the CDR3 is TGTGCCAGCAGACAGTCCGGACTAGATGGGAATGAGCAGTTCTTC. It yields the protein CASRQSGLDGNEQFF. The rearrangement links TRBV9 to TRBJ2-1; the match to TRBD2 covers 7 bases. J lost 7 bases, V lost 5 bases, and 12 bases had no gene match. Germline loops: CDR1 SGDLS, CDR2 YYNGEE. The CDR3 consists of 15 residues.

This chain joins TRBV7-9 and TRBJ2-1; 7 bases are shared with TRBD2. V shed 5 bases and J 4 bases; nucleotides not matched to a gene: 14. Germline V gene data show CDR1 as SEHNR and CDR2 as FQNEAQ (reference sequence). There are 17 residues in the CDR3. The CDR3 is CASSHILGGRGYNEQFF. The CDR3 nucleotides are TGTGCCAGCAGCCACATTTTGGGGGGGAGAGGGTACAATGAGCAGTTCTTC.